This is a list of T cell receptor beta chains from one sample in a study of blood T cells in healthy people across ages. TCRdb re-called the 5' RACE reads through MiXCR, storing one row per CDR3 protein. The data hold about 670,000 distinct CDR3 sequences, with over 40% observed a single time. Source material: blood. The source of these receptors is a woman older than 75 in good health. The CDR3 runs from the conserved cysteine through the conserved F or W. D genes are given only for firm matches. A clone size is listed for some rows: how often the clone was seen (once, few, many), or a class if it is expanded.

size: few
V: TRBV18
J: TRBJ1-2
D: TRBD1
DNA: TGTGCCAGCTCATCGACGACAGGGAATAGTGATGGCTACACCTTC
CDR3: CASSSTTGNSDGYTF

size: NA
V: TRBV6-5
J: TRBJ1-2
D: NA
DNA: TGTGCCAGCAGTTACTCGAGGTCAGCCTCGCTAAGCGGCTACACCTTC
CDR3: CASSYSRSASLSGYTF

size: NA
V: TRBV28
J: TRBJ2-1
D: TRBD2
DNA: TGTGCCGGCCAGACTAGCGCGCCTCGAAATGAGCAGTTCTTC
CDR3: CAGQTSAPRNEQFF

size: NA
V: TRBV7-2
J: TRBJ1-6
D: NA
DNA: TGTGCCAGCAGCCCCTGGGGGGATTCCTATAATTCACCCCTCCACTTT
CDR3: CASSPWGDSYNSPLHF

size: few
V: TRBV7-2
J: TRBJ1-1
D: NA
DNA: TGTGCCAGCAGCATACTATGGACGGCGAACACTGAAGCTTTCTTT
CDR3: CASSILWTANTEAFF

size: NA
V: TRBV15
J: TRBJ2-1
D: NA
DNA: TGTGCCACCAGCAGAATACAGGGAAATGAGCAGTTCTTC
CDR3: CATSRIQGNEQFF

size: few
V: TRBV20-1
J: TRBJ2-3
D: NA
DNA: TGCAGTGGGGGCTGGGGGAGTACAGATACGCAGTATTTT
CDR3: CSGGWGSTDTQYF

size: NA
V: TRBV29-1
J: TRBJ2-7
D: NA
DNA: TGCAGCGTTAGGGCAGATCCCTCGGGCGAGCAGTACTTC
CDR3: CSVRADPSGEQYF

size: NA
V: TRBV6-6
J: TRBJ1-2
D: TRBD1
DNA: TGTGCCTGCAGTTATGACAGGGGCCCCTATGGCTACACCTTC
CDR3: CACSYDRGPYGYTF

size: NA
V: TRBV7-9
J: TRBJ1-1
D: NA
DNA: TGTGCCAGCAGCGCGACAGGAATCACTGAAGCTTTCTTT
CDR3: CASSATGITEAFF

size: many
V: TRBV9
J: TRBJ2-1
D: NA
DNA: TGTGCCAGCAGATGGGGGGAGCCCCAGGATGAGCAGTTCTTC
CDR3: CASRWGEPQDEQFF

size: NA
V: TRBV7-9
J: TRBJ1-2
D: NA
DNA: TGTGCCAGCAGCTTCCAGGACCCACAACCCTGGTGGTATGGCTACACCTTC
CDR3: CASSFQDPQPWWYGYTF